This TCR beta chain was captured by sequencing in a study of cytomegalovirus exposure and HLA in healthy donors. General study points: A later analysis reportedly found fewer N-insertions in an Asian-associated ancestry cluster than the approximately 730-donor mean. Follow-up analysis later connected one missense variant in DCLRE1C with trimming of TCR beta V- and J-genes. A later analysis appeared to link common viral pathogens to several of the most significant clusters.

Note on this clone: Its antigen is currently unknown.

It was with 60 Vbeta and 13 Jbeta primers that the PCR ran. TCRdb keeps only in-frame clones here, not all; method: immunoSEQ multiplex PCR. The table includes approximately 280,000 clones, about 90% detected once. This CDR3 has 15 amino acids. The trim removed 6 bases at V and 11 bases at J, leaving 16 bases unmatched. CDR1 and CDR2 from the germline V gene are SGHVT and SQSDAQ. The receptor was isolated from a woman aged 18 to 35 in good health and CMV-seronegative. The gene calls are TRBV7-4 and TRBJ1-3; 7 nucleotides agree with TRBD1. The sample comprised PBMCs. Here the CDR3 reads CASRSLPGQQSAIYF. The CDR3, as DNA: TGTGCCAGCAGGTCCCTCCCGGGACAGCAAAGCGCCATATATTTT.